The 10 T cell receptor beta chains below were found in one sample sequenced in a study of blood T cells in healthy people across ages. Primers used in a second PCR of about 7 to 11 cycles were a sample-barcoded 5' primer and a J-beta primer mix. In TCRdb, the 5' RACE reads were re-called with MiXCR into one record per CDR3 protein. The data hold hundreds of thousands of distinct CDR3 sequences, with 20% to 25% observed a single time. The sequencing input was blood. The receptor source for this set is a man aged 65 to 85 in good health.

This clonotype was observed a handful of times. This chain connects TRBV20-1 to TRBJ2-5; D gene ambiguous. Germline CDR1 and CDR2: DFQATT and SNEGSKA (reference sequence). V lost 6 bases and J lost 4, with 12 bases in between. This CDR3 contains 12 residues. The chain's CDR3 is CSATFGGETQYF. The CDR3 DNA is TGCAGTGCGACCTTCGGTGGAGAGACCCAGTACTTC.

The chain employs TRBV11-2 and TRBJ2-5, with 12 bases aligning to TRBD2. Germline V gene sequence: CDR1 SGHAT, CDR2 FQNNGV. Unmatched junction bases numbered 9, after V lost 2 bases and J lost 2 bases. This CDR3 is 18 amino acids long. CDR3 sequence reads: CASSLWLAGGPGQETQYF. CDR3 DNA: TGTGCCAGCAGCTTATGGCTAGCGGGGGGGCCTGGACAAGAGACCCAGTACTTC. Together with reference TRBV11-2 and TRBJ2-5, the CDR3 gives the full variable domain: EAGVAQSPRYKIIEKRQSVAFWCNPISGHATLYWYQQILGQGPKLLIQFQNNGVVDDSQLPKDRFSAERLKGVDSTLKIQPAKLEDSAVYLCASSLWLAGGPGQETQYFGPGTRLLVL.

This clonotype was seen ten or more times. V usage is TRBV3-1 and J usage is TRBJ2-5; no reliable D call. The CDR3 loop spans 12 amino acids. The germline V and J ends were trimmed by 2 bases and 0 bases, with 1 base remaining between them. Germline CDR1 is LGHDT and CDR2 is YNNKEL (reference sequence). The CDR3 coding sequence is TGTGCCAGCAGCCAAAACCAAGAGACCCAGTACTTC. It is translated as CASSQNQETQYF.

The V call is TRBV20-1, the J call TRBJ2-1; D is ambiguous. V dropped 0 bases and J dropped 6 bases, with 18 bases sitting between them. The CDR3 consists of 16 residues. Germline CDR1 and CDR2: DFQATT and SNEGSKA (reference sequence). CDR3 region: CSARDRPILRPNEQFF. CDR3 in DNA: TGCAGTGCTAGAGATAGACCGATCCTCCGGCCCAATGAGCAGTTCTTC.

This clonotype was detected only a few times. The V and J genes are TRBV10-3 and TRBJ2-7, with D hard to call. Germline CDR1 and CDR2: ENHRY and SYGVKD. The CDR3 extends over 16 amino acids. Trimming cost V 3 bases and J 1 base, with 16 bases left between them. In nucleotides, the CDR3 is TGTGCCATCAGTGAAGGACCCAAGGGCGTTTCCTACGAGCAGTACTTC. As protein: CAISEGPKGVSYEQYF.

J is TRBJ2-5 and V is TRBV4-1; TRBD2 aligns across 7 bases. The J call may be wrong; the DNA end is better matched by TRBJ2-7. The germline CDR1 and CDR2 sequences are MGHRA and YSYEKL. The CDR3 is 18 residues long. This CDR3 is CASSQDRGRGVPYYEQYF. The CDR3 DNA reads TGCGCCAGCAGCCAAGATCGGGGCCGGGGGGTCCCTTACTACGAGCAGTACTTC.

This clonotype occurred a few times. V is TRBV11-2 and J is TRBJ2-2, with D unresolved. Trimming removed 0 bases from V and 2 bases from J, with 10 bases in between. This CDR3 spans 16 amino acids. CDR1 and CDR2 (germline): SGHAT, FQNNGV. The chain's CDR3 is CASSLEVWVNTGELFF. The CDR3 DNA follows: TGTGCCAGCAGCTTAGAGGTGTGGGTCAACACCGGGGAGCTGTTTTTT. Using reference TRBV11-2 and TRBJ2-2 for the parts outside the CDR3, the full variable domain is EAGVAQSPRYKIIEKRQSVAFWCNPISGHATLYWYQQILGQGPKLLIQFQNNGVVDDSQLPKDRFSAERLKGVDSTLKIQPAKLEDSAVYLCASSLEVWVNTGELFFGEGSRLTVL.

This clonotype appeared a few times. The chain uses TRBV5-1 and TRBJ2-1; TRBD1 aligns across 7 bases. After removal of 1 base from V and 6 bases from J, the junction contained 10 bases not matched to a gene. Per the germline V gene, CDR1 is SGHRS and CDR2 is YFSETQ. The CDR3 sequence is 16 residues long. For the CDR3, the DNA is TGCGCCAGCAGCTTGAAATTGAGACAGGGTCCCAATGAGCAGTTCTTC. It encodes CASSLKLRQGPNEQFF.

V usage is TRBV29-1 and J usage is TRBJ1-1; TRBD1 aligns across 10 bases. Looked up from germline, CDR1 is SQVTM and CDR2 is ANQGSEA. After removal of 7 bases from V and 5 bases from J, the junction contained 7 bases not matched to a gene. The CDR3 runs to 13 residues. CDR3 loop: CSGDRGRKTEAFF. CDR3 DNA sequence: TGCAGCGGTGACAGGGGGCGAAAGACTGAAGCTTTCTTT.

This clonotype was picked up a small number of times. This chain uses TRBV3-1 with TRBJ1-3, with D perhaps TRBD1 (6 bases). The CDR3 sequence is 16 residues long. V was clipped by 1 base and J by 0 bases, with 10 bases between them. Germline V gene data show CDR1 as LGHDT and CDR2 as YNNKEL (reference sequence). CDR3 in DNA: TGTGCCAGCAGCCAAGTGGACAGCCTCTCTGGAAACACCATATATTTT. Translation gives CASSQVDSLSGNTIYF. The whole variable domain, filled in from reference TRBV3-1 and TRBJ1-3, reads DTAVSQTPKYLVTQMGNDKSIKCEQNLGHDTMYWYKQDSKKFLKIMFSYNNKELIINETVPNRFSPKSPDKAHLNLHINSLELGDSAVYFCASSQVDSLSGNTIYFGEGSWLTVV.